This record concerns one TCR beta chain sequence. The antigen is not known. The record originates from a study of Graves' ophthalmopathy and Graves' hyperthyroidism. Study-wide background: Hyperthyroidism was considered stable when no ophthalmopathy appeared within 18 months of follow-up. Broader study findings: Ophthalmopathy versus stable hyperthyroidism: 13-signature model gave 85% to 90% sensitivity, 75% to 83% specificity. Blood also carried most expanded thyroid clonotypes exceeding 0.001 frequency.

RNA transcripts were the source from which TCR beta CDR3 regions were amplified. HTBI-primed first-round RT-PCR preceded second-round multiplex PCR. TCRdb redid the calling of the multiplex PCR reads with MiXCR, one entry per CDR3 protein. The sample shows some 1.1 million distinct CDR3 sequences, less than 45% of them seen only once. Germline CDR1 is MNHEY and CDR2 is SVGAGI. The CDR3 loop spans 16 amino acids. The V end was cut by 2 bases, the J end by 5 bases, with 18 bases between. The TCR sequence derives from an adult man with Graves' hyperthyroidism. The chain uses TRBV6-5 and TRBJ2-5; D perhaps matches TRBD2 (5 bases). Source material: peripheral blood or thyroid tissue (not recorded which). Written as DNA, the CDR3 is TGTGCCAGCAGTTACGACTGGGCTACCCGGGATGAGACCCAGTACTTC. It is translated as CASSYDWATRDETQYF.